Presented here are 23 T cell receptor beta chains from one specimen sequenced in a study of blood T cell repertoires in COVID-19. Libraries were prepared by immunoSEQ multiplex PCR; TCRdb keeps only in-frame clonotypes and omits some of them. The sample carries 80,000 to 95,000 clones, more than 75% recorded once. The specimen sequenced was peripheral blood. Receptors were obtained from a human donor in a cohort sampled during active COVID-19.

The CDR3 reads CASSLYVPGETQYF. The CDR3 coding sequence is TGCGCCAGCAGCTTGTATGTCCCAGGAGAGACCCAGTACTTC. This sequence joins TRBV5-1 and TRBJ2-5; no clear D gene. V dropped 1 base and J dropped 4 bases, with 11 bases sitting between them. CDR3 length: 14 amino acids. Germline CDR1 reads SGHRS; CDR2 reads YFSETQ.

The rearrangement uses TRBV6-5 and TRBJ2-7; D remains unclear. From germline, CDR1 is MNHEY and CDR2 SVGAGI. Trimming cost V 8 bases and J 3 bases, with 11 bases left between them. There are 12 residues in the CDR3. DNA for the CDR3: TGTGCCAGCTATGGTGGAGTCTACGAGCAGTACTTC. Its protein is CASYGGVYEQYF.

This clone was counted only a few times. The rearrangement joins TRBV18 to TRBJ2-1; D might be TRBD1 (6 bases). The CDR3 runs 13 residues. Germline V gene sequence: CDR1 KGHSH, CDR2 LQKENI. Deletions cut 4 bases from V and 10 bases from J, with 14 bases between. The CDR3, as DNA: TGTGCCAGCTCACGGCAAAAGGACAGCGAGCAGTTCTTC. Protein: CASSRQKDSEQFF.

This clone came up a few times. The chain employs TRBV11-2 and TRBJ2-7, with D unresolved. Germline V lookup: CDR1 SGHAT, CDR2 FQNNGV. The CDR3 contains 13 residues. V lost 4 bases and J 7 bases, leaving 14 bases between the germline ends. CDR3 DNA: TGTGCCAGCAGCTCCGTTCGAGCGTGGGAGCAGTACTTC. Encoded protein: CASSSVRAWEQYF.

The V and J genes are TRBV30 and TRBJ1-2; perhaps TRBD1 as D (6 bases). V was shortened by 3 bases and J by 6 bases, with 17 bases between the two germline ends. The CDR3 covers 14 residues. Germline CDR1 GTSNPN, CDR2 SVGIG (reference sequence). In nucleotides, the CDR3 is TGTGCCTGGAGCCAGCGGAGGGGGGGAAATGGCTACACCTTC. Encoded protein: CAWSQRRGGNGYTF.

This clone showed up just a few times. This sequence joins TRBV5-1 and TRBJ2-7; TRBD1 aligns across 7 bases. CDR1 and CDR2 from the germline V gene are SGHRS and YFSETQ. V dropped 4 bases and J dropped 3; count of bases not matched to a gene: 4. CDR3 size: 13 residues. The CDR3 DNA reads as TGCGCCAGCAGCCGACAGGGCCTCTACGAGCAGTACTTC. Translation: CASSRQGLYEQYF. Looking up the rest from reference TRBV5-1 and TRBJ2-7 gives the full variable domain: KAGVTQTPRYLIKTRGQQVTLSCSPISGHRSVSWYQQTPGQGLQFLFEYFSETQRNKGNFPGRFSGRQFSNSRSEMNVSTLELGDSALYLCASSRQGLYEQYFGPGTRLTVT.

This rearrangement joins TRBV6-5 to TRBJ1-1, with D possibly TRBD1 on 5 matching bases. This CDR3 is 14 amino acids long. Germline CDR1 is MNHEY and CDR2 is SVGAGI. The germline V and J ends were trimmed by 4 bases and 0 bases, with 9 bases remaining between them. CDR3: CASSLGRVNTEAFF. The CDR3 DNA is TGTGCCAGCAGTTTAGGCAGGGTGAACACTGAAGCTTTCTTT.

This rearrangement joins TRBV27 to TRBJ2-2; possibly TRBD2 for D (5 bases). Trimming left V 3 bases short and J 1 base short, with 6 bases between. Germline CDR1 and CDR2: MNHEY and SMNVEV (reference sequence). CDR3 length: 14 amino acids. The CDR3 is CASSFRGNTGELFF. The CDR3 nucleotides are TGTGCCAGCAGTTTTCGGGGGAACACCGGGGAGCTGTTTTTT.

The V gene is TRBV9, the J gene TRBJ1-1, with D tentatively TRBD1 (5 bases). CDR3 length: 15 amino acids. Germline V gene sequence: CDR1 SGDLS, CDR2 YYNGEE. Trimming took off 0 bases at V and 4 bases at J, with 13 bases between the two ends. The CDR3 DNA follows: TGTGCCAGCAGCGTAGCTTTAGGGGTGAGCACTGAAGCTTTCTTT. As protein: CASSVALGVSTEAFF. Full variable domain (remainder filled in from reference TRBV9 and TRBJ1-1): DSGVTQTPKHLITATGQRVTLRCSPRSGDLSVYWYQQSLDQGLQFLIQYYNGEERAKGNILERFSAQQFPDLHSELNLSSLELGDSALYFCASSVALGVSTEAFFGQGTRLTVV.

The V and J genes are TRBV4-1 and TRBJ1-2; 9 nucleotides agree with TRBD1. The CDR3 totals 14 residues. With V trimmed by 4 bases and J by 1 base, 1 base remained unmatched. CDR1 and CDR2 (germline): MGHRA, YSYEKL. Written as DNA, the CDR3 is TGCGCCAGCAGCCGGACAGGGGATAACTATGGCTACACCTTC. Translating it yields CASSRTGDNYGYTF.

The genes are TRBV6-1 and TRBJ2-1, with a possible D match to TRBD1 (6 bases). Per the germline V gene, CDR1 is MNHNS and CDR2 is SASEGT. The CDR3 is 15 residues long. With 2 bases removed from V and 4 bases from J, the gap between germline ends came to 12 bases. The CDR3 DNA follows: TGTGCCAGCAGTGAACGGTGGGGGCAGTACAATGAGCAGTTCTTC. This sequence encodes CASSERWGQYNEQFF.

The chain links TRBV13 to TRBJ1-1; tentative D call: TRBD1 (5 bases). V dropped 5 bases and J dropped 10 bases, with 17 bases sitting between them. CDR1 PRHDT and CDR2 FYEKMQ come from the germline V gene (reference sequence). The CDR3 extends over 13 amino acids. For the CDR3, the DNA is TGTGCCAGCAGCGCCGGGGGTGGGGAAGGAGCTTTCTTT. Residues: CASSAGGGEGAFF.

The V call is TRBV6-1, the J call TRBJ1-1, with D possibly TRBD1 on 6 matching bases. Germline V gene data show CDR1 as MNHNS and CDR2 as SASEGT. The V and J ends lost 1 base and 0 bases respectively, with 18 bases between them. The CDR3 extends over 18 amino acids. The CDR3 sequence: CASSEVGGLTGLNTEAFF. Here the CDR3 DNA reads TGTGCCAGCAGTGAAGTCGGGGGGTTGACAGGACTGAACACTGAAGCTTTCTTT.

The chain is built from TRBV6-4 and TRBJ2-7; tentatively, D is TRBD1 (6 bases). CDR1 is MRHNA, CDR2 SNTAGT, per germline. The CDR3 runs 14 residues. The V and J ends lost 2 bases and 5 bases respectively, with 13 bases between them. CDR3 sequence reads: CASSDMGAHDEQYF. The CDR3 DNA reads TGTGCCAGCAGTGACATGGGGGCGCACGACGAGCAGTACTTC.

V usage is TRBV4-1 and J usage is TRBJ2-3, with TRBD1 matching over 7 bases. The CDR3 runs to 17 residues. Germline loops: CDR1 MGHRA, CDR2 YSYEKL. J was trimmed by 0 bases and V by 4 bases; bases with no gene match: 10. In DNA form, the CDR3 reads TGCGCCAGCAGCCCTTATTCCGGGACAGATAGCACAGATACGCAGTATTTT. Amino acids: CASSPYSGTDSTDTQYF.

This clone has just one count. The rearrangement joins TRBV19 to TRBJ1-4; D may be TRBD1 (6 bases). The CDR3 is made up of 15 amino acids. Trimming shortened V by 6 bases and J by 4 bases, and 15 bases separated the two germline ends. Germline assignment: CDR1 LNHDA and CDR2 SQIVND (reference sequence). The CDR3 DNA is TGTGCCAGTAGCCAACCCGCAGGGGTTAATGAAAAACTGTTTTTT. Encoded protein: CASSQPAGVNEKLFF. The full variable domain, completed using reference TRBV19 and TRBJ1-4, is DGGITQSPKYLFRKEGQNVTLSCEQNLNHDAMYWYRQDPGQGLRLIYYSQIVNDFQKGDIAEGYSVSREKKESFPLTVTSAQKNPTAFYLCASSQPAGVNEKLFFGSGTQLSVL.

This chain links TRBV19 with TRBJ1-5; D gene unclear. From germline, CDR1 is LNHDA and CDR2 SQIVND (reference sequence). The CDR3 totals 14 residues. Trimming shortened V by 9 bases and J by 0 bases, and 12 bases separated the two germline ends. Here the CDR3 DNA reads TGTGCCAGCAGTCCTCGGTCTAGCAATCAGCCCCAGCATTTT. Encoded protein: CASSPRSSNQPQHF.

The chain joins TRBV3-1 (or the pseudogene TRBV3-2) to TRBJ2-1; D remains unclear. CDR3 length: 11 residues. V dropped 2 bases and J dropped 6 bases, with 2 bases sitting between them. Germline V CDR1 and CDR2: LGHDT, YNNKEL (reference sequence). CDR3 coding DNA: TGTGCCAGCAGCCAACTCAATGAGCAGTTCTTC. It yields the protein CASSQLNEQFF.

There are a few counts of this clone. The chain has TRBV18 and TRBJ1-5, with 8 bases identical to TRBD1. The CDR3 is made up of 14 amino acids. The germline CDR1 and CDR2 sequences are KGHSH and LQKENI. The V gene end was trimmed by 4 bases and the J gene end by 6 bases; junction bases not matched to a gene: 5. The CDR3 sequence: CASSHTDRAQPQHF. CDR3 DNA: TGTGCCAGCTCACACACGGACAGGGCTCAGCCCCAGCATTTT.

The rearrangement links TRBV14 to TRBJ1-2, with D possibly being TRBD1 (5 bases). The V end was cut by 4 bases, the J end by 2 bases, with 14 bases between. This CDR3 has 15 amino acids. Per the germline V gene, CDR1 is SGHDN and CDR2 is FVKESK. CDR3 sequence reads: CASSPNRQANYGYTF. The CDR3 DNA reads as TGTGCCAGCAGCCCAAACAGGCAGGCCAACTATGGCTACACCTTC.

The rearrangement links TRBV5-6 to TRBJ1-2; D remains unclear. The CDR3 is 12 amino acids. Germline V gene lookup returns CDR1 SGHDT and CDR2 YYEEEE. The ends were cut back, 0 bases at V and 8 bases at J, with 8 bases in the middle. The DNA for the CDR3 is TGTGCCAGCAGCTTGGGGACGGGGGGCTACACCTTC. Translation gives CASSLGTGGYTF.

The CDR3 spells CASSLRGRSYEQYF. The CDR3 DNA sequence: TGTGCCAGCAGCCTCCGTGGGAGGTCCTACGAGCAGTACTTC. V gene TRBV7-8 combines with J gene TRBJ2-7; D is possibly TRBD2 (6 bases). Trimming cost V 5 bases and J 1 base, with 12 bases left between them. This CDR3 has 14 residues. In germline, CDR1 is SGHVS, CDR2 FQNEAQ. The variable domain in full, with the rest retrieved from reference TRBV7-8 and TRBJ2-7, is GAGVSQSPRYKVAKRGQDVALRCDPISGHVSLFWYQQALGQGPEFLTYFQNEAQLDKSGLPSDRFFAERPEGSVSTLKIQRTQQEDSAVYLCASSLRGRSYEQYFGPGTRLTVT.

This clone was found a few times. V gene TRBV3-1 (or the pseudogene TRBV3-2) combines with J gene TRBJ2-7, with D perhaps TRBD2 (7 bases). Trimming cost V 5 bases and J 2 bases, with 13 bases left between them. Germline V gene lookup returns CDR1 LGHDT and CDR2 YNNKEL (reference sequence). This CDR3 has 14 residues. The DNA of the CDR3 is TGTGCCAGCAGCGCTCAGGGGACTACCTACGAGCAGTACTTC. Translated, it gives CASSAQGTTYEQYF.